This T cell receptor (beta chain) was found in a study of beta chain features in type 1 diabetes. Findings and limits, study-wide: TCRB CDR3 length was moderately but significantly reduced in all four CD4+ subsets of Type 1 diabetes patients.

This clone was counted between two and nine times. Its antigen is unknown. cDNA synthesis used the whole RNA isolate, giving expressed TCRB sequences. Method: immunoSEQ multiplex PCR; TCRdb's copy keeps in-frame clones and lacks some. The sample holds 310,000 or so clones, over 7% seen once. Populations obtained by sorting all exceeded 95% purity. The CDR3 totals 15 residues. V was clipped by 3 bases and J by 2 bases; unmatched bases: 7. CDR1 SGHTA and CDR2 FQGNSA come from the germline V gene. The specimen was central memory CD4+ T cells from blood. The chain combines TRBV7-2 with TRBJ2-7; 7 nucleotides line up with TRBD1. The sequence was obtained from a man in his thirties or forties with type 1 diabetes. CDR3 protein: CASSFGQVTPYEQYF. The CDR3 nucleotides read TGTGCCAGCAGCTTCGGACAGGTGACCCCCTACGAGCAGTACTTC.